The clone carrying this TCR beta chain was seen a handful of times. Its target is unknown. The entry originates in a study of Graves' ophthalmopathy and Graves' hyperthyroidism. Study-level findings and limits: Between ophthalmopathy and stable hyperthyroidism, a 13-signature model drew a separation with approximately 90% sensitivity and around 80% specificity. Most thyroid-expanded clonotypes exceeding 0.001 frequency were also found in blood.

Using RNA transcripts, the TCR beta CDR3 regions were amplified. First-round RT-PCR employed HTBI primers, with a second-round multiplex PCR after it. TCRdb itself ran the multiplex PCR reads through MiXCR, one entry per CDR3 protein. The table shows about 1.1 million distinct CDR3 sequences, with 35% to 40% occurring only once. Sequences were obtained from peripheral blood or thyroid tissue (not recorded which). This clonotype originated in an adult man with Graves' hyperthyroidism.

In DNA, the CDR3 is TGTGCCACCAGCAGCCCCGTGGACCAAGAGACCCAGTACTTC. Protein: CATSSPVDQETQYF. The chain joins TRBV15 to TRBJ2-5, with no clear D. Germline loops: CDR1 LNHNV, CDR2 YYDKDF (reference sequence). Trimming removed 3 bases from V and 0 bases from J, with 8 bases in between. The CDR3 totals 14 residues.